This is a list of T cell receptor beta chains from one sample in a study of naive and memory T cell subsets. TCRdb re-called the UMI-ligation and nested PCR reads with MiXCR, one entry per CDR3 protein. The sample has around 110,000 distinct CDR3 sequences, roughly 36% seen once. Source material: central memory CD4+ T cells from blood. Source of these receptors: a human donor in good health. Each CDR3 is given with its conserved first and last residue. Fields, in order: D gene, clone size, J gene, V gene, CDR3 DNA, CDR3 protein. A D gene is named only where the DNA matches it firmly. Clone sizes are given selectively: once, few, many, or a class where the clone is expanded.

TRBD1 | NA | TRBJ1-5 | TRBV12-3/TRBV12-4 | TGTGCCAGCAGCTCCTTACAGGGGGTTAGCAATCAGCCCCAGCATTTT | CASSSLQGVSNQPQHF
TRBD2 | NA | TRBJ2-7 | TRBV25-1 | TGTGCCAGCAGTGGAGAGCGGGAGGGCCACGAGCAGTACTTC | CASSGEREGHEQYF
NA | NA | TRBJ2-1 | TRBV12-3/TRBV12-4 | TGTGCCAGCAGTCTCGCGACAGGTAGGGTTTCAGGACTTTATGAGCAGTTCTTC | CASSLATGRVSGLYEQFF
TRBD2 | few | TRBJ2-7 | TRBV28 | TGTGCCAGCAGTCCCTCAATAGCGGGAGTCGACGAGCAGTACTTC | CASSPSIAGVDEQYF
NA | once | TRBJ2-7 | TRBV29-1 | TGCAGCGTTGGATTTCGGGGGCTGGGCGAGCAGTACTTC | CSVGFRGLGEQYF
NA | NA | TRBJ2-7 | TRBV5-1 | TGCGCCAGCAGGTCCGGGACACAACTCATACCTTACGAGCAGTACTTC | CASRSGTQLIPYEQYF
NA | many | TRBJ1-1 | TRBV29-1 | TGCAGCGTTGTTTACAGGCTGAACACTGAAGCTTTCTTT | CSVVYRLNTEAFF
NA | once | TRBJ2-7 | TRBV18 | TGTGCCAGCTCCCCCCTCCCGGGACACTCCTCCTACGAGCAGTACTTC | CASSPLPGHSSYEQYF
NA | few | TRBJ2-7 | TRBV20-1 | TGCAGTGCCAGCTTAGCGGCCTACGAGCAGTACTTC | CSASLAAYEQYF
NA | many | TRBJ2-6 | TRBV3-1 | TGTGCCAGCAGCCGGACTGCTAATCGGGCCAACGTCCTGACTTTC | CASSRTANRANVLTF
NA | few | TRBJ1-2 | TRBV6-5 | TGTGCCAGCAGTCCCAGGGTCTTGGGCGGCTACACCTTC | CASSPRVLGGYTF
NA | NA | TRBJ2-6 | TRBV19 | TGTGCCAGTAGTATTATAGGGGTCCTTGGCTCTGGGGCCAACGTCCTGACTTTC | CASSIIGVLGSGANVLTF
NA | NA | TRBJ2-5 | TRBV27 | TGTGCCAGCAGTTTTACAGCCAAAGAGACCCAGTACTTC | CASSFTAKETQYF
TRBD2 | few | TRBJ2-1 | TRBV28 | TGTGCCAGCAGTTTATACTCCGGACTAGCGGGTTACTACAATGAGCAGTTCTTC | CASSLYSGLAGYYNEQFF
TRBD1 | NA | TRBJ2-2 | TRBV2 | TGTGCCAGTAAGGGACAGGGGAGTTGGACCGGGGAGCTGTTTTTT | CASKGQGSWTGELFF
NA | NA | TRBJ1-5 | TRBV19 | TGTGCCAGTAGTATGATGGGTGCACAGGGAAATCAGCCCCAGCATTTT | CASSMMGAQGNQPQHF
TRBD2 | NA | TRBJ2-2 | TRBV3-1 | TGTGCCAGCAGCGTAGATCTTGCTAGCGGAAACACCGGGGAGCTGTTTTTT | CASSVDLASGNTGELFF
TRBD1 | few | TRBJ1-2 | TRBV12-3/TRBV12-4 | TGTGCCAGCAGGAACAGGGGGCGCAACTATGGCTACACCTTC | CASRNRGRNYGYTF
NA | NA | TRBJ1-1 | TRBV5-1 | TGCGCCAGCCGTAGGGGGAGAGAAGCGGCGACTTTCTTT | CASRRGREAATFF
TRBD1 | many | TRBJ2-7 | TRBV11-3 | TGTGCCAGCAGCTTAGGGAACAGGGGCCTGGAGGAGCAGTACTTC | CASSLGNRGLEEQYF
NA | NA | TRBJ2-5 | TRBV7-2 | TGTGCCAGCAGCGCCGGACCTAAAGAGACCCAGTACTTC | CASSAGPKETQYF
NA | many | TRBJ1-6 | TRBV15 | TGTGCCACCAGGAGTTTCTCCTATAATTCACCCCTCCACTTT | CATRSFSYNSPLHF
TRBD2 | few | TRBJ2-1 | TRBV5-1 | TGCGCCAGCAGCTTGACCCAGCGGGAGGGGGACAATGAGCAGTTCTTC | CASSLTQREGDNEQFF
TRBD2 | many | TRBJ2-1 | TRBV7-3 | TGTGCCAGCAGGTCCGGGACTAGCGGCCACAATGAGCAGTTCTTC | CASRSGTSGHNEQFF
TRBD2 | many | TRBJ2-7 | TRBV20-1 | TGCACCCTAAGTAGCGGGCCTCGGGGAGGTGGGGAGCAGTACTTC | CTLSSGPRGGGEQYF
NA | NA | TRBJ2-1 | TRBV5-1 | TGCGCCAGCAGCTGGGGGGATCGCTCCTACAATGAGCAGTTCTTC | CASSWGDRSYNEQFF
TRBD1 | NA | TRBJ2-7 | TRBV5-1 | TGCGCCAGCAGCTTGGCCGGGACAGGGTCCTACGAGCAGTACTTC | CASSLAGTGSYEQYF
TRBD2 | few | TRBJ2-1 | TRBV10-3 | TGTGCCATCAGTGTTAGACTAGCGCAATACAATGAGCAGTTCTTC | CAISVRLAQYNEQFF